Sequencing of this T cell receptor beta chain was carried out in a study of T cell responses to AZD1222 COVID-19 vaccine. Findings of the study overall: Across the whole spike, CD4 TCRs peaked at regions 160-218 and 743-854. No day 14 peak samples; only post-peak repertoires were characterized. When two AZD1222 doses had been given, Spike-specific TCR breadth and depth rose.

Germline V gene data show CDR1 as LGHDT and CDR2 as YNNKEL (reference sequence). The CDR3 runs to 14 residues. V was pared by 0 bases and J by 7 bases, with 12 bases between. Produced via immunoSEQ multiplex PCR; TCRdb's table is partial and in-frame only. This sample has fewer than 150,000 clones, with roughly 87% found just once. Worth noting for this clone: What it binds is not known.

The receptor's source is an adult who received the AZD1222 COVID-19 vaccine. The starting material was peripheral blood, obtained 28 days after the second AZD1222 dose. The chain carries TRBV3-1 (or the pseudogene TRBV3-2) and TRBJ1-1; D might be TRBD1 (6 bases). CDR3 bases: TGTGCCAGCAGCCAAGAGTTGGGGGCAGTTGAAGCTTTCTTT. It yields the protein CASSQELGAVEAFF.